Listed here is a single T cell receptor beta chain. Its target is not known. The read falls 3 residues short of the CDR3 end, and the missing part is taken from the germline J gene. This record comes from a study of T cells in women clearing cervical HPV infection. Study conclusions and caveats: TRBV6-7 relative abundance averaged roughly 0.1% in cases and 0.15% to 0.2% in controls.

TCRdb's table, derived via immunoSEQ multiplex PCR, lists solely in-frame clones and lacks some. With 20,000 to 25,000 clones in the sample, the ten largest clones hold roughly 7%. The CDR3 extends over 15 amino acids. V was pared by 1 base and J by 8 bases, with 6 bases of the junction left unmatched. Germline values: CDR1 LNHDA, CDR2 SQIVND (reference sequence). Sequencing was done on a sample of blood buffy coat. The rearrangement uses TRBV19 and TRBJ1-4; 8 nucleotides line up with TRBD1. This clonotype was obtained from a woman aged 18 to 69 with a cervical HPV16 infection that either progressed to CIN3+ or cleared (not recorded which). This CDR3 is CASSIGGQGGEKLFF. The part of the CDR3 DNA that was read is TGTGCCAGTAGTATAGGAGGACAGGGCGGAGAAAAA.